These 5 T cell receptor beta chains share one sample of origin, sequenced in a study of T cells after yellow fever vaccination. From the 5' RACE reads, TCRdb called clonotypes with MiXCR, one entry per CDR3 protein. The profile shows some 500,000 distinct CDR3 sequences, approximately 13% of them singletons. The source was PBMCs, collected on the day of the yellow fever booster vaccination. Receptor source: a man aged 25-45 years who received the YFV17D yellow fever vaccine.

The sample holds many counts of this clonotype. The genes are TRBV7-8 and TRBJ1-1; tentative D call: TRBD1 (5 bases). The germline V and J ends were trimmed by 6 bases and 6 bases, with 17 bases remaining between them. From germline, CDR1 is SGHVS and CDR2 FQNEAQ. The CDR3 has 14 residues. The CDR3 here is CASRPGTSASEAFF. DNA for the CDR3: TGTGCCAGCAGACCAGGGACCTCGGCCTCTGAAGCTTTCTTT.

The chain carries TRBV20-1 and TRBJ1-1, with a weak D call TRBD1 (6 bases). The germline CDR1 and CDR2 sequences are DFQATT and SNEGSKA (reference sequence). The CDR3 runs 11 residues. The V gene lost 6 bases and the J gene lost 8 bases, with 13 bases spanning the gap. The CDR3 coding sequence is TGCAGTGCCAGCGCCGGGACAGAAGCTTTCTTT. This gives the protein CSASAGTEAFF.

CDR3 amino acids: CASSQLRGGEQFF. The CDR3 DNA is TGTGCCAGCAGCCAACTCCGAGGGGGAGAGCAGTTCTTC. This chain links TRBV3-1 with TRBJ2-1, with a possible D match to TRBD1 (6 bases). CDR1 is LGHDT and CDR2 is YNNKEL in the germline V gene (reference sequence). Trimming took off 2 bases at V and 10 bases at J, with 12 bases between the two ends. This CDR3 has 13 amino acids.

This rearrangement joins TRBV5-1 to TRBJ2-5, with unresolved D. Trimming shortened V by 2 bases and J by 0 bases, and 2 bases separated the two germline ends. The germline V gene has CDR1 SGHRS and CDR2 YFSETQ. CDR3 length: 12 amino acids. The CDR3, as DNA: TGCGCCAGCAGCTTCGACCAAGAGACCCAGTACTTC. Its protein product is CASSFDQETQYF. Filled out from reference TRBV5-1 and TRBJ2-5, the complete variable domain reads KAGVTQTPRYLIKTRGQQVTLSCSPISGHRSVSWYQQTPGQGLQFLFEYFSETQRNKGNFPGRFSGRQFSNSRSEMNVSTLELGDSALYLCASSFDQETQYFGPGTRLLVL.

On this clonotype: One junction end does not reproduce the germline sequence, and a read error may be involved. The rearrangement joins TRBV12-3 or TRBV12-4 to TRBJ1-4; no reliable D call. The CDR3 contains 16 residues. The CDR3 is CASSFYAAATNEKQFF. As DNA, the CDR3 is TGTGCCAGCAGTTTTTATGCCGCTGCAACTAATGAAAAACAGTTTTTT.